Below, 25 T cell receptor beta chains from the same sample are listed, as sequenced in a study of T-cell memory formation after mild COVID-19. TCRdb processed the 5' RACE reads anew with MiXCR; each CDR3 protein has one entry. The data show about 110,000 distinct CDR3 sequences, roughly 12% seen once. Sequenced: PBMCs or a T cell subset sorted from them (not recorded which). These receptors all come from an adult woman who had mild COVID-19 (a few samples of this study predate the infection). Cell type and time point are not known.

CDR3 in DNA: TGTGCCAGCAGCCTCGACAGGTTCTATGGCTACACCTTC. Protein product: CASSLDRFYGYTF. This chain joins TRBV7-9 and TRBJ1-2; perhaps TRBD1 as D (6 bases). Between the trimmed V and J ends, which lost 5 bases and 4 bases, there was a span of 11 bases. The CDR3 has 13 amino acids. CDR1 and CDR2 (germline): SEHNR, FQNEAQ (reference sequence).

This clonotype was counted a few times. V is TRBV4-3 and J is TRBJ2-7; maybe TRBD2 (6 bases). This CDR3 has 15 amino acids. CDR1 is LGHNA, CDR2 YSLEER, per germline. V lost 4 bases and J 7 bases, leaving 20 bases between the germline ends. The CDR3 sequence: CASSPQRVPPSEQYF. The CDR3, as DNA: TGCGCCAGCAGCCCCCAGCGGGTGCCTCCGTCGGAGCAGTACTTC.

The chain uses TRBV4-3 and TRBJ1-1; a weak D match, TRBD1 (5 bases). Looked up from germline, CDR1 is LGHNA and CDR2 is YSLEER. The CDR3 totals 14 residues. Trimming shortened V by 2 bases and J by 3 bases, and 10 bases separated the two germline ends. CDR3 bases: TGCGCCAGCAGCCAAACTTGGGGACACACTGAAGCTTTCTTT. Its translation: CASSQTWGHTEAFF.

The V call is TRBV7-6, the J call TRBJ1-1; TRBD1 matches at 7 bases. The CDR3 is made up of 14 amino acids. Per the germline V gene, CDR1 is SGHVS and CDR2 is FNYEAQ. Losses at the gene ends were 3 bases for V and 6 bases for J; bases not matched to a gene: 7. CDR3 protein: CASSFDRVLAEAFF. CDR3 DNA: TGTGCCAGCAGCTTCGACAGGGTTTTAGCTGAAGCTTTCTTT.

The table lists this clonotype with many counts. The J gene is TRBJ2-1, the V gene TRBV12-3 or TRBV12-4; 7 bases are a match to TRBD2. The length of the CDR3 is 15 residues. With V trimmed by 7 bases and J by 4 bases, 10 bases remained unmatched. The CDR3 nucleotides are TGTGCCAGCATCCCCCCAGGACTAGGGTACAATGAGCAGTTCTTC. Amino acid sequence: CASIPPGLGYNEQFF.

The rearrangement joins TRBV5-1 to TRBJ2-7, with D perhaps matching TRBD1 (6 bases). Per the germline V gene, CDR1 is SGHRS and CDR2 is YFSETQ. V was pared by 0 bases and J by 2 bases, with 15 bases between. This CDR3 comprises 16 residues. The CDR3 sequence is CASSLVGQGRTYEQYF. The CDR3 coding sequence is TGCGCCAGCAGCTTGGTTGGTCAGGGGAGAACCTACGAGCAGTACTTC.

The V call is TRBV19, the J call TRBJ2-7, with D unresolved. Trimming stripped 3 bases from V and 3 bases from J, with 9 bases between. CDR3 length: 13 amino acids. Per the germline V gene, CDR1 is LNHDA and CDR2 is SQIVND (reference sequence). CDR3 amino acids: CASSIAAYYEQYF. The DNA of the CDR3 is TGTGCCAGTAGTATTGCAGCCTACTACGAGCAGTACTTC.

The V gene is TRBV9, the J gene TRBJ2-7; TRBD2 matches 10 bases. The CDR3 length is 17 residues. The trim removed 4 bases at V and 3 bases at J, leaving 13 bases unmatched. Germline values: CDR1 SGDLS, CDR2 YYNGEE. The CDR3 nucleotides are TGTGCCAGCAGCCCCTCCGCCGGGACTAGCGCGGACTACGAGCAGTACTTC. Residues: CASSPSAGTSADYEQYF.

The chain's CDR3 is CASSYSTDNYGYTF. CDR3 sequence (DNA): TGTGCCAGCAGTTACTCGACAGACAACTATGGCTACACCTTC. The chain carries TRBV6-6 and TRBJ1-2; possibly TRBD1 for D (5 bases). Between the trimmed V and J ends, which lost 0 bases and 2 bases, there was a span of 7 bases. Germline V gives CDR1 MNHNY, CDR2 SVGAGI (reference sequence). The CDR3 loop spans 14 amino acids.

The V gene is TRBV4-1, the J gene TRBJ2-7; perhaps TRBD1 as D (6 bases). This CDR3 is built from 18 residues. Trimming removed 0 bases at V and 4 bases at J, with 22 bases between. The germline gives CDR1 MGHRA, CDR2 YSYEKL. For the CDR3, the DNA is TGCGCCAGCAGCCAAGACCAGACTTCCCGGGACACGGTATACGAGCAGTACTTC. Its protein product is CASSQDQTSRDTVYEQYF.

The chain combines TRBV5-6 with TRBJ1-1; D is unclear. The CDR3 has 14 residues. The germline V gene has CDR1 SGHDT and CDR2 YYEEEE. Between the trimmed V and J ends, which lost 5 bases and 1 base, there was a span of 12 bases. CDR3 sequence (DNA): TGTGCCAGCAGTTGGGGATCGGGGAACACTGAAGCTTTCTTT. Translation: CASSWGSGNTEAFF.

This clonotype was detected a few times. This chain uses TRBV7-6 with TRBJ2-1; TRBD2 agrees at 8 bases. Germline assignment: CDR1 SGHVS and CDR2 FNYEAQ. The CDR3 contains 16 residues. V lost 3 bases, J lost 6 bases, and 10 bases stayed unmatched. For the CDR3, the DNA is TGTGCCAGCAGCTTCCGCCCGGGACTAGTCGTCAATGAGCAGTTCTTC. Translated, it gives CASSFRPGLVVNEQFF.

The genes are TRBV20-1 and TRBJ1-2; D is undetermined. The germline V gene encodes CDR1 DFQATT and CDR2 SNEGSKA (reference sequence). There are 13 residues in the CDR3. Trimming pared 1 base from V and 3 bases from J, leaving 9 bases between. CDR3 region: CSARVTDHYGYTF. The CDR3 coding sequence is TGCAGTGCTAGAGTAACAGACCACTATGGCTACACCTTC.

This clonotype was counted many times. V and J are TRBV15 and TRBJ2-7; possibly TRBD1 for D (6 bases). The CDR3 contains 14 residues. CDR1 LNHNV and CDR2 YYDKDF come from the germline V gene (reference sequence). The V end lost 1 base, the J end lost 4 bases, and 11 bases lay between the germline ends. The CDR3 DNA reads TGTGCCACCAGCAGAGGTAGAGACAGGTACGAGCAGTACTTC. It encodes CATSRGRDRYEQYF. Together with reference TRBV15 and TRBJ2-7, the CDR3 gives the full variable domain: DAMVIQNPRYQVTQFGKPVTLSCSQTLNHNVMYWYQQKSSQAPKLLFHYYDKDFNNEADTPDNFQSRRPNTSFCFLDIRSPGLGDTAMYLCATSRGRDRYEQYFGPGTRLTVT.

The chain joins TRBV6-5 to TRBJ2-7, with 7 bases that match TRBD1. After removal of 4 bases from V and 3 bases from J, the junction contained 3 bases not matched to a gene. Looked up from germline, CDR1 is MNHEY and CDR2 is SVGAGI. The CDR3 consists of 13 residues. CDR3: CASSSGQFYEQYF. In nucleotides, the CDR3 is TGTGCCAGCAGTTCGGGACAGTTCTACGAGCAGTACTTC.

This clonotype was detected only once. The V call is TRBV5-1, the J call TRBJ1-1; 7 bases map to TRBD1. There are 15 residues in the CDR3. Per germline, CDR1 SGHRS and CDR2 YFSETQ. V shed 4 bases, J shed 0 bases, and the junction held 6 bases outside the gene matches. The CDR3 region has the DNA TGCGCCAGCAGCCAGGGGACAGAGATGAACACTGAAGCTTTCTTT. As protein: CASSQGTEMNTEAFF.

In this sample, this clonotype turned up a few times. The chain is built from TRBV28 and TRBJ2-5; D call uncertain. Per the germline V gene, CDR1 is MDHEN and CDR2 is SYDVKM. Trimming shortened V by 4 bases and J by 5 bases, and 5 bases separated the two germline ends. The CDR3 length is 11 residues. The chain's CDR3 is CASSSPETQYF. CDR3 in DNA: TGTGCCAGCAGTTCCCCCGAGACCCAGTACTTC. The full variable domain, rest sourced from reference TRBV28 and TRBJ2-5, is DVKVTQSSRYLVKRTGEKVFLECVQDMDHENMFWYRQDPGLGLRLIYFSYDVKMKEKGDIPEGYSVSREKKERFSLILESASTNQTSMYLCASSSPETQYFGPGTRLLVL.

The rearrangement joins TRBV29-1 to TRBJ2-1; D is unclear. Trimming cost V 2 bases and J 9 bases, with 8 bases left between them. The CDR3 contains 11 residues. Germline V CDR1 and CDR2: SQVTM, ANQGSEA. DNA of the CDR3: TGCAGCGTTGAACTCGACATTGAGCAGTTCTTC. The encoded protein is CSVELDIEQFF.

The rearrangement links TRBV4-1 to TRBJ1-5; D is undetermined. CDR1 MGHRA and CDR2 YSYEKL come from the germline V gene. The CDR3 runs 14 residues. V lost 0 bases and J lost 6, with 9 bases in between. CDR3 DNA: TGCGCCAGCAGCCAAGAGACCCCTAGTCAGCCCCAGCATTTT. It yields the protein CASSQETPSQPQHF.

This clonotype was detected a few times. The chain employs TRBV28 and TRBJ1-5; D is unclear. The CDR3 sequence is 19 residues long. The V gene's germline CDR1 is MDHEN and CDR2 SYDVKM. V was pared by 5 bases and J by 0 bases, with 23 bases between. The CDR3 bases are TGTGCCAGCAGTGACAACCGGCCGTGGCGGGCCTATAGCAATCAGCCCCAGCATTTT. As protein: CASSDNRPWRAYSNQPQHF.

This chain connects TRBV7-9 to TRBJ2-3, with D possibly being TRBD2 (6 bases). CDR3 size: 16 residues. V lost 4 bases and J lost 5, with 19 bases in between. Germline V gene sequence: CDR1 SEHNR, CDR2 FQNEAQ (reference sequence). CDR3 loop: CASSSLRERRGDTQYF. CDR3 in DNA: TGTGCCAGCAGCTCTCTCCGGGAGCGACGGGGAGATACGCAGTATTTT.

The chain recombines TRBV19 with TRBJ2-7, with 7 bases that match TRBD1. Germline lookup yields CDR1 LNHDA and CDR2 SQIVND (reference sequence). V shed 4 bases and J 2 bases; nucleotides not matched to a gene: 8. CDR3 length: 15 residues. CDR3 protein: CASSTRDSLPYEQYF. CDR3 in DNA: TGTGCCAGTAGTACCCGGGACAGTCTACCCTACGAGCAGTACTTC. Full variable domain (remainder filled in from reference TRBV19 and TRBJ2-7): DGGITQSPKYLFRKEGQNVTLSCEQNLNHDAMYWYRQDPGQGLRLIYYSQIVNDFQKGDIAEGYSVSREKKESFPLTVTSAQKNPTAFYLCASSTRDSLPYEQYFGPGTRLTVT.

This clonotype occurred many times. The chain couples TRBV7-9 to TRBJ2-5; a possible D gene is TRBD2 (5 bases). Trimming removed 5 bases at V and 2 bases at J, with 15 bases between. The CDR3 loop spans 15 amino acids. The germline V gene encodes CDR1 SEHNR and CDR2 FQNEAQ (reference sequence). This CDR3 is CASSVNGGLQETQYF. CDR3 in DNA: TGTGCCAGCAGCGTAAATGGCGGGTTACAAGAGACCCAGTACTTC.

Here the CDR3 reads CASSQEDSISYEQYF. DNA for the CDR3: TGTGCCAGCAGCCAAGAGGACAGTATCTCCTACGAGCAGTACTTC. The rearrangement uses TRBV4-2 and TRBJ2-7; D perhaps matches TRBD1 (6 bases). This CDR3 has 15 amino acids. Trimming took off 0 bases at V and 0 bases at J, with 9 bases between the two ends. The germline V gene encodes CDR1 LGHNA and CDR2 YNFKEQ.

The rearrangement links TRBV4-1 to TRBJ2-7; 8 bases align to TRBD1. The germline gives CDR1 MGHRA, CDR2 YSYEKL. With V trimmed by 3 bases and J by 2 bases, 6 bases remained unmatched. This CDR3 is 15 amino acids long. The DNA for the CDR3 is TGCGCCAGCAGCCACCCGCGGACAGGGACCTACGAGCAGTACTTC. Protein sequence: CASSHPRTGTYEQYF.